Each of the 14 T cell receptor beta chains below was sequenced from the same sample in a study of CD8+CD57+ T cells in acquired aplastic anemia. Genomic DNA, the template, was used for profiling of the TCR beta VDJ and CDR3. Via MiXCR, TCRdb re-called the reads, giving one row per CDR3 protein. The data hold about 110,000 distinct CDR3 sequences, with under 60% observed a single time. Sequencing was performed on sorted CD4+, CD8+, or CD8+CD57+ T cells (not recorded which) from PBMCs. Receptors were obtained from a human donor in good health, serving as a control.

The V gene is TRBV15, the J gene TRBJ2-2; D may be TRBD2 (5 bases). The CDR3 covers 15 residues. The ends were cut back, 0 bases at V and 5 bases at J, with 10 bases in the middle. Germline lookup yields CDR1 LNHNV and CDR2 YYDKDF (reference sequence). The CDR3 bases are TGTGCCACCAGCAGAGACGGCGGGTCGACCGGGGAGCTGTTTTTT. Amino acids: CATSRDGGSTGELFF.

With respect to this clonotype: Germline is not matched at one junction end, which may reflect a read error. This chain joins TRBV10-3 and TRBJ1-6; D not resolved. The germline gives CDR1 ENHRY, CDR2 SYGVKD. CDR3 length: 13 residues. For the CDR3, the DNA is TGTGCCAGCAGTGAAGGGAATAATTCACCCCTCCACTTT. This encodes CASSEGNNSPLHF.

Comments on this clonotype: One end of the junction varies from germline; a read error may be responsible. The gene calls are TRBV25-1 and TRBJ2-7, with D possibly matching TRBD1 (5 bases). Germline CDR1 reads MGHDK; CDR2 reads SYGVNS. CDR3 length: 12 residues. As DNA, the CDR3 is TGTGCTAGCATTGTGGACAACTACGAGCAGTACTTC. This encodes CASIVDNYEQYF.

This clonotype was seen more than once but under ten times. V gene TRBV27 combines with J gene TRBJ1-4, with unresolved D. The V end was cut by 3 bases, the J end by 6 bases, with 8 bases between. The CDR3 length is 13 residues. The germline V gene has CDR1 MNHEY and CDR2 SMNVEV (reference sequence). CDR3 sequence: CASSFIGDEKLFF. CDR3 sequence (DNA): TGTGCCAGCAGTTTTATCGGAGATGAAAAACTGTTTTTT.

The chain employs TRBV10-3 and TRBJ2-5, with TRBD1 matching 9 bases. CDR3 length: 15 amino acids. The germline gives CDR1 ENHRY, CDR2 SYGVKD. With V trimmed by 8 bases and J by 1 base, 8 bases remained unmatched. Written as DNA, the CDR3 is TGTGCCATCGCAAGCGGACAGGGGATCCAAGAGACCCAGTACTTC. Protein sequence: CAIASGQGIQETQYF.

This clonotype was seen only a few times. The chain combines TRBV9 with TRBJ2-2; TRBD2 agrees at 10 bases. The germline CDR1 and CDR2 sequences are SGDLS and YYNGEE. With V trimmed by 4 bases and J by 5 bases, 5 bases remained unmatched. This CDR3 region has 15 residues. The CDR3, as DNA: TGTGCCAGCAGCCCCCCAGCGGGGGGGACCGGGGAGCTGTTTTTT. This translates into CASSPPAGGTGELFF.

To note about this clonotype: Given a much more abundant clone one base away, this may be a read error. The chain joins TRBV7-2 to TRBJ1-1; weak D call: TRBD1 (5 bases). This CDR3 is built from 11 residues. Trimming took off 8 bases at V and 5 bases at J, with 9 bases between the two ends. CDR1 and CDR2 from the germline V gene are SGHTA and FQGNSA. This chain's CDR3 is CASGRGTEAFF. CDR3 DNA sequence: TGTGCCAGCGGACGGGGGACTGAAGCTTTCTTT.

About this clonotype itself: The germline gene is not matched at one end of the junction; a read error may be the cause. The rearrangement links TRBV29-1 to TRBJ1-1; 10 nucleotides match TRBD1. Per germline, CDR1 SQVTM and CDR2 ANQGSEA. This CDR3 region has 14 residues. CDR3 protein: CSGGTGDGNTVAFF. CDR3 DNA: TGCAGCGGTGGGACAGGGGATGGGAACACTGTAGCTTTCTTC.

This clonotype occurred a few times. The chain is built from TRBV29-1 and TRBJ1-2, with 8 bases lining up with TRBD1. There are 13 residues in the CDR3. V trimming: 3 bases; J trimming: 6 bases; junction bases outside the gene matches: 6. Per germline, CDR1 SQVTM and CDR2 ANQGSEA. The CDR3 sequence: CSVEEPQGDGYTF. The DNA of the CDR3 is TGCAGCGTTGAGGAACCACAGGGGGATGGCTACACCTTC.

At least ten counts were recorded for this clonotype. V gene TRBV9 combines with J gene TRBJ1-6, with a weak D call TRBD1 (6 bases). Trimming pared 0 bases from V and 7 bases from J, leaving 11 bases between. The CDR3 extends over 15 amino acids. Germline lookup yields CDR1 SGDLS and CDR2 YYNGEE. The CDR3 reads CASSVATGPNSPLHF. In nucleotides, the CDR3 is TGTGCCAGCAGCGTAGCTACAGGGCCGAATTCACCCCTCCACTTT.

This clonotype was observed at least ten times. V gene TRBV6-1 combines with J gene TRBJ2-3, with D uncertain. CDR3 length: 15 residues. CDR1 and CDR2 (germline): MNHNS, SASEGT. V was pared by 6 bases and J by 4 bases, with 17 bases between. The CDR3 protein is CASRTETSRADTQYF. The CDR3 nucleotides read TGTGCCAGCAGGACCGAAACAAGTCGCGCAGATACGCAGTATTTT.

The table lists this clonotype with a count of one. This chain uses TRBV12-3 or TRBV12-4 with TRBJ2-7; 10 bases are shared with TRBD2. The V and J ends lost 2 bases and 1 base, in that order; junction bases with no gene match: 5. This CDR3 has 16 residues. The CDR3 DNA sequence: TGTGCCAGCAGTTTATTCTGGACTAGCGGATCCTACGAGCAGTACTTC. It encodes CASSLFWTSGSYEQYF.

The chain is built from TRBV5-1 and TRBJ2-3; 10 bases are a match to TRBD2. CDR3 size: 16 residues. V shed 0 bases and J 2 bases; nucleotides not matched to a gene: 3. Germline V gene sequence: CDR1 SGHRS, CDR2 YFSETQ. This chain's CDR3 is CASSLASGGATDTQYF. The CDR3 coding sequence is TGCGCCAGCAGCTTGGCCAGCGGGGGGGCCACAGATACGCAGTATTTT. The variable domain in full, with the rest retrieved from reference TRBV5-1 and TRBJ2-3, is KAGVTQTPRYLIKTRGQQVTLSCSPISGHRSVSWYQQTPGQGLQFLFEYFSETQRNKGNFPGRFSGRQFSNSRSEMNVSTLELGDSALYLCASSLASGGATDTQYFGPGTRLTVL.

The V gene is TRBV6-2 or TRBV6-3, the J gene TRBJ1-1, with a tentative D call TRBD1 (5 bases). The CDR3 extends over 14 amino acids. The germline CDR1 and CDR2 sequences are MNHEY and SVGEGT. V was pared by 6 bases and J by 2 bases, with 13 bases between. This chain's CDR3 is CASSPGRFNTEAFF. CDR3 bases: TGTGCCAGCAGCCCGGGACGCTTTAACACTGAAGCTTTCTTT.